The 14 T cell receptor beta chains in this list originate from one sample, sequenced in a study of spatial heterogeneity in lung cancer. Time point meaning: sample taken at primary tumor resection. Without sorting, whole RNA was sequenced from tumor, nontumor lung or frozen PBMC. TCRdb reprocessed the 5' RACE reads with MiXCR, giving one entry per CDR3 protein. This sample has some 44,000 distinct CDR3 sequences, with roughly 13% found just once. The sequenced sample was PBMCs, obtained at surgery. All receptors derive from a male donor with early-stage non-small cell lung cancer.

V usage is TRBV7-9 and J usage is TRBJ1-5, with a weak D call TRBD1 (5 bases). The V gene lost 4 bases and the J gene lost 4 bases, with 14 bases spanning the gap. Germline CDR1 reads SEHNR; CDR2 reads FQNEAQ (reference sequence). The CDR3 has 15 residues. CDR3 coding DNA: TGTGCCAGCAGCTCGCAGGGTCTCGGGAATCAGCCCCAGCATTTT. Protein sequence: CASSSQGLGNQPQHF.

This chain joins TRBV4-3 and TRBJ2-7; 7 bases are a match to TRBD1. V gave up 4 bases and J gave up 3 bases; unmatched junction bases: 3. Germline assignment: CDR1 LGHNA and CDR2 YSLEER. CDR3 length equals 13 residues. This CDR3 reads CASSPDRIYEQYF. The CDR3 bases are TGCGCCAGCAGCCCGGACAGGATCTACGAGCAGTACTTC.

V and J are TRBV28 and TRBJ1-5; D possibly corresponds to TRBD1 (5 bases). The V and J ends lost 2 bases and 7 bases respectively, with 12 bases between them. Germline CDR1 reads MDHEN; CDR2 reads SYDVKM. The CDR3 contains 14 residues. The CDR3 coding sequence is TGTGCCAGCAGTTTAACCCGGGGCGAACAGCCCCAGCATTTT. Encoded protein: CASSLTRGEQPQHF.

The rearrangement uses TRBV19 and TRBJ2-4, with D maybe TRBD2 (6 bases). The CDR3 has 17 amino acids. Germline CDR1 LNHDA, CDR2 SQIVND (reference sequence). Trimming shortened V by 5 bases and J by 1 base, and 18 bases separated the two germline ends. DNA of the CDR3: TGTGCCAGTAGTCCGGGAGCCGTTCCTGTCGCCAAAAACATTCAGTACTTC. Residues: CASSPGAVPVAKNIQYF. Filled out from reference TRBV19 and TRBJ2-4, the complete variable domain reads DGGITQSPKYLFRKEGQNVTLSCEQNLNHDAMYWYRQDPGQGLRLIYYSQIVNDFQKGDIAEGYSVSREKKESFPLTVTSAQKNPTAFYLCASSPGAVPVAKNIQYFGAGTRLSVL.

This clonotype was seen more than once but under ten times. The V call is TRBV12-3 or TRBV12-4, the J call TRBJ2-7, with 11 bases matching TRBD2. V was clipped by 5 bases and J by 6 bases; unmatched bases: 3. The length of the CDR3 is 13 residues. CDR3 nucleotide sequence: TGTGCCAGCAGTACTAGCGGGAGAGGCGAGCAGTACTTC. It translates to CASSTSGRGEQYF.

This clonotype appeared many times. This chain connects TRBV6-2 or TRBV6-3 to TRBJ1-2; D is uncertain. Trimming shortened V by 4 bases and J by 6 bases, and 12 bases separated the two germline ends. Germline V CDR1 and CDR2: MNHEY, SVGEGT. This CDR3 has 13 amino acids. The CDR3 coding sequence is TGTGCCAGCAGTTTTTTTTTGGGCAATGGCTACACCTTC. Its translation is CASSFFLGNGYTF.

This clonotype was picked up many times. V usage is TRBV9 and J usage is TRBJ1-1; 9 bases align to TRBD1. This CDR3 has 13 amino acids. CDR1 is SGDLS, CDR2 YYNGEE, per germline. The J segment lost 0 bases and the V segment lost 7 bases, leaving 1 base of the junction unmatched. Here the CDR3 reads CASGTGMNTEAFF. The DNA for the CDR3 is TGTGCCAGCGGGACAGGGATGAACACTGAAGCTTTCTTT.

The rearrangement uses TRBV4-3 and TRBJ2-5; D not certain. V lost 1 base and J lost 1, with 4 bases in between. This CDR3 contains 13 residues. Germline CDR1 reads LGHNA; CDR2 reads YSLEER. CDR3 sequence reads: CASSQALQETQYF. Here the CDR3 DNA reads TGCGCCAGCAGCCAAGCGCTCCAAGAGACCCAGTACTTC.

The chain joins TRBV10-3 to TRBJ1-5, with 12 positions matching TRBD1. CDR1 is ENHRY, CDR2 SYGVKD, per germline. V lost 5 bases to trimming and J lost 7 bases; unmatched junction nucleotides: 12. The CDR3 covers 17 residues. The CDR3 DNA reads TGTGCCATCAGTCAAGATTCCGGGACAGGGGGCCAGCAGCCCCAGCATTTT. This codes for CAISQDSGTGGQQPQHF.

V and J are TRBV28 and TRBJ2-7; tentatively, D is TRBD2 (5 bases). There are 14 residues in the CDR3. Germline V lookup: CDR1 MDHEN, CDR2 SYDVKM. V was trimmed by 7 bases and J by 2 bases, leaving 15 bases between them. The CDR3 region is CASIPSGKPYEQYF. The CDR3, as DNA: TGTGCCAGCATCCCCTCCGGGAAACCCTACGAGCAGTACTTC.

At least ten counts were recorded for this clonotype. The V and J genes are TRBV2 and TRBJ2-1; 8 nucleotides line up with TRBD1. The CDR3 is 16 residues long. The V gene's germline CDR1 is SNHLY and CDR2 FYNNEI. After removal of 4 bases from V and 0 bases from J, the junction contained 5 bases not matched to a gene. The CDR3 reads CASSGLTGDSYNEQFF. CDR3 DNA sequence: TGTGCCAGCAGTGGCCTGACAGGGGACTCCTACAATGAGCAGTTCTTC.

This clonotype was seen more than once but under ten times. The rearrangement joins TRBV9 to TRBJ1-2; 8 bases agree with TRBD1. The CDR3 length is 16 residues. Per the germline V gene, CDR1 is SGDLS and CDR2 is YYNGEE. The trim removed 4 bases at V and 0 bases at J, leaving 8 bases unmatched. The CDR3 region has the DNA TGTGCCAGCAGCTCCCCGGACAGGGACGCTAACTATGGCTACACCTTC. This codes for CASSSPDRDANYGYTF.

This clonotype was seen more than once but under ten times. The rearrangement uses TRBV10-2 and TRBJ2-3; TRBD2 matches 8 bases. The trim removed 3 bases at V and 5 bases at J, leaving 10 bases unmatched. The CDR3 contains 16 residues. Germline-derived CDR1 and CDR2 are WSHSY and SAAADI. The CDR3 region has the DNA TGCGCCAGCAGTGAAGGTAGAGCGGGAGATGGAGATACGCAGTATTTT. Translated: CASSEGRAGDGDTQYF.

The chain carries TRBV2 and TRBJ1-5; maybe TRBD1 (6 bases). The CDR3 extends over 15 amino acids. Germline V lookup: CDR1 SNHLY, CDR2 FYNNEI. V was shortened by 6 bases and J by 2 bases, with 14 bases between the two germline ends. CDR3 sequence (DNA): TGTGCCAGCAGCCGACAGGCGATTCGCAATCAGCCCCAGCATTTT. This translates into CASSRQAIRNQPQHF.